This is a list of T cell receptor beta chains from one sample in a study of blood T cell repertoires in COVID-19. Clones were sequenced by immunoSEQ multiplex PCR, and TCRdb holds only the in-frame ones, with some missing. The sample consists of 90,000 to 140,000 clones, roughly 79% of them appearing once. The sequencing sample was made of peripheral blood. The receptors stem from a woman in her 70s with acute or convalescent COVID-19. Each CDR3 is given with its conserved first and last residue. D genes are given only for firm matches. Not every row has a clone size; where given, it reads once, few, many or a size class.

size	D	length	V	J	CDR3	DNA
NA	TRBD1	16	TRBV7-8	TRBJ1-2	CASSLAGTGTVYGYTF	TGTGCCAGCAGCTTAGCGGGGACCGGGACAGTCTATGGCTACACCTTC
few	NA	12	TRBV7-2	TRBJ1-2	CASSFGEEGYTF	TGTGCCAGCAGCTTCGGGGAGGAAGGCTACACCTTC
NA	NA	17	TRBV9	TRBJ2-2	CASSAPLRGRGTGELFF	TGTGCCAGCAGCGCCCCCCTAAGGGGTCGTGGCACCGGGGAGCTGTTTTTT
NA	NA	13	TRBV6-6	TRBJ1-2	CASSSLVGDGYTF	TGTGCCAGCAGTTCACTTGTCGGTGATGGCTACACCTTC
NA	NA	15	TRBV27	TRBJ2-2	CAIPQGGPNTGELFF	TGTGCCATCCCGCAGGGAGGACCGAACACCGGGGAGCTGTTTTTT
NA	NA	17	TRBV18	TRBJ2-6	CASSPLPGDSGANVLTF	TGTGCCAGCTCACCACTACCAGGGGACTCTGGGGCCAACGTCCTGACTTTC
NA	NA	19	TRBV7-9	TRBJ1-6	CASSHLGAAAPSYNSPLHF	TGTGCCAGCAGCCACTTGGGGGCGGCGGCCCCCTCCTATAATTCACCCCTCCACTTT
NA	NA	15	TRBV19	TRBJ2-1	CASSPDRSRTNEQFF	TGTGCCAGTAGTCCCGACAGGAGCCGAACCAATGAGCAGTTCTTC
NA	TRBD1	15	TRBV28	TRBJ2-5	CASSSPGQGAETQYF	TGTGCCAGCAGCTCACCCGGACAGGGGGCAGAGACCCAGTACTTC
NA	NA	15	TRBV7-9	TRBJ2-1	CASSLAQLVYNEQFF	TGTGCCAGCAGCTTAGCTCAACTAGTATACAATGAGCAGTTCTTC